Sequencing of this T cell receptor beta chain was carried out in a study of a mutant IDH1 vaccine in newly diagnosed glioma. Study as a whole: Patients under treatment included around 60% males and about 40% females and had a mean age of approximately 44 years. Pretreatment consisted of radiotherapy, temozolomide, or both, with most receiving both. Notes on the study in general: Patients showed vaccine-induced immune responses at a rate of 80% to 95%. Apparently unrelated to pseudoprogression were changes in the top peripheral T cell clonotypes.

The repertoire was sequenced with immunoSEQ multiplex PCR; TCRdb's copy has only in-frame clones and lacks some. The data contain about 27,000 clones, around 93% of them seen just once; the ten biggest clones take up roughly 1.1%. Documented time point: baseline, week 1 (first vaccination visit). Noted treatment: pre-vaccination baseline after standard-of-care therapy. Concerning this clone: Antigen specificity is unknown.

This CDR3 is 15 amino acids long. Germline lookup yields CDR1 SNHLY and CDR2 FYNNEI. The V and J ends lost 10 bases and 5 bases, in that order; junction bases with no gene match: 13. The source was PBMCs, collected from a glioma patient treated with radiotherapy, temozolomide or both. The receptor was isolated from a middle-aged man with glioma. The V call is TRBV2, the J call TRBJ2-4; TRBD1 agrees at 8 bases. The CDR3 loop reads CAIQGAGFDENIQYF. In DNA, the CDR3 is TGTGCCATTCAGGGGGCAGGGTTTGACGAAAACATTCAGTACTTC.